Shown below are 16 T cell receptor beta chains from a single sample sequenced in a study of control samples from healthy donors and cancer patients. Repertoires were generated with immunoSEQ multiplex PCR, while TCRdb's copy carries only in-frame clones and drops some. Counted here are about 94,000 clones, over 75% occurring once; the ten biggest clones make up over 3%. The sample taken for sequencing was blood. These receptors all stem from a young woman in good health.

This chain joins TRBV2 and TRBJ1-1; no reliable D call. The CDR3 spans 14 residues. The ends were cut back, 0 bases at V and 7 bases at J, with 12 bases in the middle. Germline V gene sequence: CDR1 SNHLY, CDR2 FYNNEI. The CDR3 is CASSEAGGLGEAFF. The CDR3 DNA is TGTGCCAGCAGTGAAGCGGGTGGGTTAGGTGAAGCTTTCTTT.

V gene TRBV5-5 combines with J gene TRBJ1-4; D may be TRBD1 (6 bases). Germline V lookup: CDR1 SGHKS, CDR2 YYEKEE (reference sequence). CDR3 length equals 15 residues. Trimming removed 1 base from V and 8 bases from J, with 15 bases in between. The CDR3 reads CASSLWGGAYEKLFF. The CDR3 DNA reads TGTGCCAGCAGCTTGTGGGGGGGCGCTTACGAAAAACTGTTTTTT.

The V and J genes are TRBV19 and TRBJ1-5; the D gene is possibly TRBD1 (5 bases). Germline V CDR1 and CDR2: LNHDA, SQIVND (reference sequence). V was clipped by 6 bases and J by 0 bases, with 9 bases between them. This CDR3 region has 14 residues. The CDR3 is CASSRQNSNQPQHF. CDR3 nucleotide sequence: TGTGCCAGTAGCCGACAGAATAGCAATCAGCCCCAGCATTTT.

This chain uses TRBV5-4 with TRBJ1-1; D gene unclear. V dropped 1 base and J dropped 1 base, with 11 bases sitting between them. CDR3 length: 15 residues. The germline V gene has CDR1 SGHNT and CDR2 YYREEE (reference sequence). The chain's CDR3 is CASSLQIPSNTEAFF. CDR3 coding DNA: TGTGCCAGCAGCTTGCAAATCCCATCGAACACTGAAGCTTTCTTT.

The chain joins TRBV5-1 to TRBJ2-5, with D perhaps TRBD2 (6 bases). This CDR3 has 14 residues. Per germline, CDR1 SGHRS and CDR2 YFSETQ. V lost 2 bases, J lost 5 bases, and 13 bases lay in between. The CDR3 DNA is TGCGCCAGCAGCTTTTTCGGGAGACTGGAGACCCAGTACTTC. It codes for CASSFFGRLETQYF.

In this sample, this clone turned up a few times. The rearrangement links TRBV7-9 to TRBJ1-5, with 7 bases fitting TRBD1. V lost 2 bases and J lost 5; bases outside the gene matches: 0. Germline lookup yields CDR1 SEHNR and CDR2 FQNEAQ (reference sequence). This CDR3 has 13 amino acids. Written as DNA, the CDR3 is TGTGCCAGCAGCTTAACAGGGGATCAGCCCCAGCATTTT. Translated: CASSLTGDQPQHF.

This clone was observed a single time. This chain's CDR3 is CSANTGPYGYTF. DNA of the CDR3: TGCAGCGCAAATACGGGACCCTATGGCTACACCTTC. The chain links TRBV29-1 to TRBJ1-2; D is possibly TRBD1 (5 bases). The CDR3 runs 12 residues. Germline V gene lookup returns CDR1 SQVTM and CDR2 ANQGSEA. Trimming cost V 7 bases and J 4 bases, with 13 bases left between them.

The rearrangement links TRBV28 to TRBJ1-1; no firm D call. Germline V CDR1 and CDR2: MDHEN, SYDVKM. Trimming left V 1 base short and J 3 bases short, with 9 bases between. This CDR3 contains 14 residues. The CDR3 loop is CASSLFWGDTEAFF. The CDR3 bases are TGTGCCAGCAGTTTATTTTGGGGTGACACTGAAGCTTTCTTT.

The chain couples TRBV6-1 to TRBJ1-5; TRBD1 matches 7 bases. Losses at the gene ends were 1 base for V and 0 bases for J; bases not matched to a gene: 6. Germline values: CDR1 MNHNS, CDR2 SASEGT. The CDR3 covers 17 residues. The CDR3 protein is CASSEDRGSLSNQPQHF. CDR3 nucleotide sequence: TGTGCCAGCAGTGAAGACAGGGGAAGTCTTAGCAATCAGCCCCAGCATTTT.

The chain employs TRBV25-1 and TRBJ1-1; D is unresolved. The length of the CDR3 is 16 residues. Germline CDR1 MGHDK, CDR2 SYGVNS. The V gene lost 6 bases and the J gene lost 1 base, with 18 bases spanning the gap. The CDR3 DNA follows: TGTGCCAGCAGCCGAGGACGGACGGGCGGGAACACTGAAGCTTTCTTT. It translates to CASSRGRTGGNTEAFF.

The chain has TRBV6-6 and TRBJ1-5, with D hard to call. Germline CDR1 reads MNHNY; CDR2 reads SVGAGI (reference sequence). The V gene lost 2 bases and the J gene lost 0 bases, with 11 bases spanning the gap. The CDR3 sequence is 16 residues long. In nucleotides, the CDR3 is TGTGCCAGCAGTTACGGAGGGCCCCATAGCAATCAGCCCCAGCATTTT. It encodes CASSYGGPHSNQPQHF.

This CDR3 reads CASSFLGDVDTEAFF. In DNA form, the CDR3 reads TGTGCCAGCAGCTTCCTGGGGGATGTGGACACTGAAGCTTTCTTT. The rearrangement joins TRBV11-1 to TRBJ1-1; possible D gene TRBD1, 5 bases. This CDR3 comprises 15 residues. CDR1 is SGHAT, CDR2 FQDESV, per germline (reference sequence). V gave up 3 bases and J gave up 3 bases, with 14 bases separating them.

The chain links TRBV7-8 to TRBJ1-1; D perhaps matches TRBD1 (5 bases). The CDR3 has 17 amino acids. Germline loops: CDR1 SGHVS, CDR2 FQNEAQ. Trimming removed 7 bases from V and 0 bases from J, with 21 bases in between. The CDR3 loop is CASTESGTALLNTEAFF. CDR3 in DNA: TGTGCCAGCACCGAGTCCGGGACGGCGCTCCTGAACACTGAAGCTTTCTTT.

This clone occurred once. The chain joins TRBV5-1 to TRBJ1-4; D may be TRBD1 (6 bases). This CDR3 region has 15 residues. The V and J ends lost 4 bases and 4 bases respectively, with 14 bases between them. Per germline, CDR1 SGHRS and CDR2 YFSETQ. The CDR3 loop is CASSGTGRVNEKLFF. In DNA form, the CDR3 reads TGCGCCAGCAGCGGCACAGGGAGAGTTAATGAAAAACTGTTTTTT.

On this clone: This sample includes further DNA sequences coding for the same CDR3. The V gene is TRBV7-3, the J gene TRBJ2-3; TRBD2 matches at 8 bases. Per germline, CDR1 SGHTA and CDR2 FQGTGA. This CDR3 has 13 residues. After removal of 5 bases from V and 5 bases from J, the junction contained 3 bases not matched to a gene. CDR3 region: CASSPSGGDTQYF. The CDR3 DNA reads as TGTGCCAGCAGCCCGAGCGGGGGAGATACGCAGTATTTT.

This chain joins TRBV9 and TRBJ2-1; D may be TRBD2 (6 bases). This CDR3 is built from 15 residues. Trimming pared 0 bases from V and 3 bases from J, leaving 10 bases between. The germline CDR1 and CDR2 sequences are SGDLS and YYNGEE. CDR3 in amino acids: CASSVGSGGYNEQFF. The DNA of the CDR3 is TGTGCCAGCAGCGTAGGTAGCGGAGGCTACAATGAGCAGTTCTTC.